This T cell receptor (beta chain) comes out of a study of blood T cell repertoires in COVID-19. Study overall: The study drew acute and convalescent COVID-19 samples from the United States, Italy and Spain. Sources were T cells, B-cell-depleted T cells, or PBMCs; the material itself was cDNA or gDNA.

This CDR3 has 14 amino acids. V was clipped by 1 base and J by 2 bases, with 8 bases between them. Per the germline V gene, CDR1 is SGHTA and CDR2 is FQGNSA. Per the original methods: How many nucleated cells were present was estimated from reference gene primer amplification. Produced via immunoSEQ multiplex PCR; TCRdb's table is partial and in-frame only. The V and J calls and clone size were taken over from that table, and D and trimming were inferred from the DNA. The repertoire holds roughly 180,000 clones, with approximately 79% as singletons. This receptor was obtained from a man aged 60 to 75 with active or convalescent COVID-19. The chain combines TRBV7-2 with TRBJ2-5; weak D call: TRBD1 (6 bases). The sample was peripheral blood. CDR3 protein: CASSLGGGQETQYF. The CDR3 coding sequence is TGTGCCAGCAGCTTAGGAGGGGGACAAGAGACCCAGTACTTC.